Following are 28 T cell receptor beta chains from one sample sequenced in a study of beta chain features in type 1 diabetes. Notes on the study in general: Researchers report that Type 1 diabetes patients had moderately but significantly shorter TCRB CDR3s across all four CD4+ subsets.

The isolated RNA, all of it, was reverse transcribed, so expressed TCRB transcripts were what got sequenced. Data came from immunoSEQ multiplex PCR; TCRdb stores just in-frame clones and leaves some out. The top ten clones hold 0.79% of a sample with some 17,000 clones, 60% to 75% of them seen once. These receptors' antigens are unknown. Sequencing was carried out using stem cell memory CD4+ T cells from blood. The receptor source for this set is a man aged 25 to 40 with type 1 diabetes.

This clone was seen only once. The chain has TRBV2 and TRBJ2-5; TRBD2 aligns across 14 bases. The trim removed 4 bases at V and 4 bases at J, leaving 2 bases unmatched. This CDR3 is 15 amino acids long. Germline assignment: CDR1 SNHLY and CDR2 FYNNEI. Written as DNA, the CDR3 is TGTGCCAGCAGTGGACTAGCGGGGGGGCCAGAGACCCAGTACTTC. Its protein is CASSGLAGGPETQYF.

The chain links TRBV7-3 to TRBJ1-1; D uncertain. V was pared by 2 bases and J by 3 bases, with 13 bases between. The CDR3 contains 15 residues. The germline CDR1 and CDR2 sequences are SGHTA and FQGTGA. This CDR3 reads CASSLGQNRDTEAFF. CDR3 DNA sequence: TGTGCCAGCAGCTTAGGCCAAAATCGGGACACTGAAGCTTTCTTT.

This chain joins TRBV9 and TRBJ2-7; D gene unclear. The CDR3 totals 14 residues. The germline V gene has CDR1 SGDLS and CDR2 YYNGEE. Trimming took off 0 bases at V and 6 bases at J, with 13 bases between the two ends. The CDR3 nucleotides are TGTGCCAGCAGCGTAGGGGCAGGCCCTGGCGAGCAGTACTTC. Residues: CASSVGAGPGEQYF.

The rearrangement uses TRBV19 and TRBJ2-5; 9 bases are shared with TRBD2. Germline V lookup: CDR1 LNHDA, CDR2 SQIVND (reference sequence). Losses at the gene ends were 0 bases for V and 10 bases for J; bases not matched to a gene: 9. The CDR3 is made up of 15 amino acids. The CDR3 nucleotides are TGTGCCAGTAGTATAGAGAGGACTAGCGTATCGGGCCAGTACTTC. This codes for CASSIERTSVSGQYF.

The chain recombines TRBV6-5 with TRBJ1-1; 7 nucleotides line up with TRBD1. The length of the CDR3 is 14 residues. V lost 6 bases, J lost 1 base, and 5 bases stayed unmatched. Germline CDR1 reads MNHEY; CDR2 reads SVGAGI. The DNA of the CDR3 is TGTGCCAGCAGCGACAGGGAAAGGAACACTGAAGCTTTCTTT. Its protein product is CASSDRERNTEAFF.

Only one count was recorded for this clone. The rearrangement uses TRBV19 and TRBJ1-1; possible D gene TRBD1, 5 bases. CDR3 length: 15 amino acids. Trimming cost V 4 bases and J 4 bases, with 16 bases left between them. Germline lookup yields CDR1 LNHDA and CDR2 SQIVND (reference sequence). Here the CDR3 DNA reads TGTGCCAGTAGTACTTCGACAGCTCTGGGCACTGAAGCTTTCTTT. It is translated as CASSTSTALGTEAFF.

This sequence joins TRBV6-1 and TRBJ1-5; perhaps TRBD1 as D (5 bases). Deletions cut 4 bases from V and 3 bases from J, with 10 bases between. CDR1 MNHNS and CDR2 SASEGT come from the germline V gene. The CDR3 extends over 14 amino acids. Written as DNA, the CDR3 is TGTGCCAGCAGTGCGACAGTGAACAATCAGCCCCAGCATTTT. It specifies CASSATVNNQPQHF.

This clone was seen a handful of times. This rearrangement joins TRBV18 to TRBJ1-6; D is ambiguous. Germline-derived CDR1 and CDR2 are KGHSH and LQKENI. The V and J ends lost 2 bases and 11 bases respectively, with 13 bases between them. The CDR3 loop spans 14 amino acids. As DNA, the CDR3 is TGTGCCAGCTCACCAACGGGATCTGAGCCACCCCTCCACTTT. The encoded protein is CASSPTGSEPPLHF.

V is TRBV9 and J is TRBJ2-3; TRBD2 is a possible D gene (5 bases). Germline V CDR1 and CDR2: SGDLS, YYNGEE. The CDR3 sequence is 14 residues long. The V end was cut by 3 bases, the J end by 6 bases, with 14 bases between. CDR3 sequence reads: CASSALNGVDTQYF. CDR3 DNA: TGTGCCAGCAGCGCCTTAAACGGGGTCGATACGCAGTATTTT.

This clone was seen a handful of times. The rearrangement uses TRBV2 and TRBJ2-3; D uncertain. This CDR3 has 13 residues. The germline V gene encodes CDR1 SNHLY and CDR2 FYNNEI. V lost 8 bases and J 6 bases, leaving 15 bases between the germline ends. CDR3 loop: CASDSLGLDTQYF. CDR3 DNA: TGTGCCAGCGATAGCCTCGGTCTGGATACGCAGTATTTT.

This chain uses TRBV7-2 with TRBJ2-1; D possibly corresponds to TRBD1 (6 bases). V lost 0 bases and J 4 bases, leaving 10 bases between the germline ends. The CDR3 runs to 15 residues. Germline V CDR1 and CDR2: SGHTA, FQGNSA. The CDR3 DNA is TGTGCCAGCAGCTTAGCGGCAGGGGAATACAATGAGCAGTTCTTC. Amino acids: CASSLAAGEYNEQFF.

With regard to this clone: Other nucleotide sequences from this sample produce the same CDR3. V is TRBV27 and J is TRBJ2-6; weak D call: TRBD2 (6 bases). The CDR3 spans 15 residues. Trimming removed 6 bases from V and 0 bases from J, with 9 bases in between. Per germline, CDR1 MNHEY and CDR2 SMNVEV (reference sequence). CDR3 nucleotide sequence: TGTGCCAGCAGGCGGGGTCACTCTGGGGCCAACGTCCTGACTTTC. This codes for CASRRGHSGANVLTF.

The chain joins TRBV20-1 to TRBJ1-2, with D perhaps matching TRBD1 (5 bases). CDR3 length: 11 amino acids. V was cut by 6 bases and J by 5 bases, with 10 bases left in between. The germline CDR1 and CDR2 sequences are DFQATT and SNEGSKA (reference sequence). The CDR3 nucleotides read TGCAGTGCCGGGGGAACATATGGCTACACCTTC. Its protein is CSAGGTYGYTF.

The V gene is TRBV14, the J gene TRBJ1-6, with D possibly TRBD1 on 5 matching bases. Germline V gene lookup returns CDR1 SGHDN and CDR2 FVKESK. Trimming left V 1 base short and J 7 bases short, with 8 bases between. This CDR3 is 14 amino acids long. As DNA, the CDR3 is TGTGCCAGCAGCCAAGGGACATGGAATTCACCCCTCCACTTT. Translated: CASSQGTWNSPLHF.

The V call is TRBV5-1, the J call TRBJ1-1; 8 bases map to TRBD1. The J segment lost 2 bases and the V segment lost 6 bases, leaving 6 bases of the junction unmatched. Germline CDR1 SGHRS, CDR2 YFSETQ. The CDR3 is made up of 14 amino acids. CDR3 loop: CASTPGTGNTEAFF. DNA of the CDR3: TGCGCCAGCACTCCCGGGACAGGAAACACTGAAGCTTTCTTT.

The rearrangement links TRBV18 to TRBJ2-3; TRBD1 agrees at 7 bases. This CDR3 comprises 15 residues. The germline V gene has CDR1 KGHSH and CDR2 LQKENI. J gave up 4 bases and V 3 bases, and 7 bases lay outside the gene matches. CDR3 DNA: TGTGCCAGCTCACCGCAGGGGGTGGGTGCAGATACGCAGTATTTT. Its protein is CASSPQGVGADTQYF.

V usage is TRBV4-2 and J usage is TRBJ1-1; possibly TRBD1 for D (5 bases). The ends were cut back, 0 bases at V and 5 bases at J, with 13 bases in the middle. CDR1 is LGHNA and CDR2 is YNFKEQ in the germline V gene. The CDR3 has 15 residues. The CDR3: CASSQDSSRGTEAFF. The CDR3 bases are TGTGCCAGCAGCCAAGATAGCAGCCGGGGGACTGAAGCTTTCTTT.

The V gene is TRBV5-1, the J gene TRBJ2-1; 13 nucleotides match TRBD2. Unmatched junction bases numbered 10, after V lost 4 bases and J lost 9 bases. The CDR3 is made up of 16 amino acids. The germline V gene has CDR1 SGHRS and CDR2 YFSETQ. CDR3 region: CASSLGTSGMTVEQFF. CDR3 DNA: TGCGCCAGCAGCCTGGGGACTAGCGGGATGACAGTTGAGCAGTTCTTC.

The chain is built from TRBV28 and TRBJ2-7, with D perhaps matching TRBD1 (5 bases). V lost 7 bases and J 3 bases, leaving 19 bases between the germline ends. The CDR3 covers 15 residues. CDR1 MDHEN and CDR2 SYDVKM come from the germline V gene. CDR3 protein: CASTARPGFVYEQYF. Written as DNA, the CDR3 is TGTGCCAGCACCGCACGCCCAGGGTTCGTCTACGAGCAGTACTTC.

V gene TRBV2 combines with J gene TRBJ2-7; D is undetermined. The CDR3 covers 11 residues. V was clipped by 6 bases and J by 3 bases, with 6 bases between them. CDR1 and CDR2 (germline): SNHLY, FYNNEI. The CDR3: CASRRNYEQYF. In nucleotides, the CDR3 is TGTGCCAGCAGGCGTAACTACGAGCAGTACTTC.

V is TRBV9 and J is TRBJ1-3; the D gene is possibly TRBD1 (6 bases). CDR3 length: 14 amino acids. V gave up 4 bases and J gave up 3 bases, with 11 bases separating them. Germline CDR1 reads SGDLS; CDR2 reads YYNGEE. In DNA, the CDR3 is TGTGCCAGCAGCCCCAACAGGGATGGAAACACCATATATTTT. This gives the protein CASSPNRDGNTIYF.

This sequence joins TRBV6-6 and TRBJ2-2; the D gene is possibly TRBD1 (6 bases). Trimming left V 7 bases short and J 1 base short, with 10 bases between. This CDR3 contains 14 residues. In germline, CDR1 is MNHNY, CDR2 SVGAGI (reference sequence). The CDR3 here is CASIGQKNTGELFF. The CDR3 DNA is TGTGCCAGCATCGGACAGAAGAACACCGGGGAGCTGTTTTTT.

V and J are TRBV18 and TRBJ2-1; no firm D call. Germline loops: CDR1 KGHSH, CDR2 LQKENI. V was pared by 2 bases and J by 2 bases, with 4 bases between. There are 13 residues in the CDR3. The CDR3 nucleotides are TGTGCCAGCTCACCATCTCCCTACAATGAGCAGTTCTTC. Amino acid sequence: CASSPSPYNEQFF.

The V gene is TRBV15, the J gene TRBJ1-1; no clear D gene. This CDR3 comprises 13 residues. The V gene lost 3 bases and the J gene lost 11 bases, with 16 bases spanning the gap. The germline gives CDR1 LNHNV, CDR2 YYDKDF (reference sequence). The CDR3 protein is CATSSPNQAQAFF. As DNA, the CDR3 is TGTGCCACCAGCAGTCCCAACCAGGCCCAGGCTTTCTTT.

The chain joins TRBV7-8 to TRBJ1-2; 7 bases fit TRBD1. CDR3 size: 16 residues. Germline V lookup: CDR1 SGHVS, CDR2 FQNEAQ. V dropped 1 base and J dropped 4; count of bases not matched to a gene: 9. In DNA, the CDR3 is TGTGCCAGCAGCTTAGGGCCCGGGACAGCTCTCTATGGCTACACCTTC. This sequence encodes CASSLGPGTALYGYTF.

This clone was counted only a few times. The gene calls are TRBV7-2 and TRBJ2-5; no firm D call. CDR3 length: 12 amino acids. Trimming pared 4 bases from V and 5 bases from J, leaving 8 bases between. CDR1 and CDR2 from the germline V gene are SGHTA and FQGNSA. The CDR3 reads CASSSLRETQYF. DNA for the CDR3: TGTGCCAGCAGCTCTCTTCGGGAGACCCAGTACTTC.

V usage is TRBV5-1 and J usage is TRBJ2-1, with D perhaps matching TRBD1 (5 bases). Germline V gene lookup returns CDR1 SGHRS and CDR2 YFSETQ. The CDR3 spans 15 residues. V lost 0 bases and J 12 bases, leaving 19 bases between the germline ends. The CDR3 here is CASSLADKIRDRQFF. The CDR3 DNA reads TGCGCCAGCAGCTTGGCGGACAAAATTCGAGATCGGCAGTTCTTC.

This rearrangement joins TRBV5-1 to TRBJ2-3, with 12 bases aligning to TRBD2. This CDR3 is 18 amino acids long. V was clipped by 3 bases and J by 3 bases; unmatched bases: 11. CDR1 and CDR2 (germline): SGHRS, YFSETQ. The CDR3 coding sequence is TGCGCCAGCAGCTCCGGGACTAGCGGGTCCTGGGGTACAGATACGCAGTATTTT. Protein product: CASSSGTSGSWGTDTQYF.